This T cell receptor beta chain emerged from a study of regulatory T cells in long-lasting Graves disease. This clonotype was seen many times. Library construction for TCR beta used iRepertoire HTBI primers and Arm-PCR of CDR3 regions. In the original processing: Gene usage covered some 60 TRBV and some 13 TRBJ segments. TCRdb reprocessed the multiplex PCR reads with MiXCR, giving one entry per CDR3 protein. Here the V and J calls rest on TCRdb's processing, not on the authors' analysis. The sample consists of 520,000 or so distinct CDR3 sequences, around 11% of them appearing once. Germline CDR1 reads MRHNA; CDR2 reads SNTAGT. V lost 6 bases, J lost 5 bases, and 11 bases stayed unmatched. The CDR3 sequence is 16 residues long. Time point described: newly diagnosed GD, antithyroid drugs for less than 3 months. Extracted RNA from PBMCs served as the source of the TCR library. The sample also formed part of further work on T cells in Graves' hyperthyroidism and ophthalmopathy. From that paper: RT-PCR in the first round (using the HTBI primer set) targeted the TCR CDR3.

The TCR sequence derives from a woman under 40 with Graves disease. The genes are TRBV6-4 and TRBJ2-5, with 11 nucleotides matching TRBD2. Specimen: peripheral blood mononuclear cells (PBMCs), collected at new diagnosis, from a patient treated with antithyroid drugs. CDR3 protein: CASRRLAGNKWETQYF. As DNA, the CDR3 is TGTGCCAGCAGAAGACTAGCGGGAAATAAATGGGAGACCCAGTACTTC.